The 16 T cell receptor beta chains given below trace back to one sample, sequenced in a study of cytomegalovirus exposure and HLA in healthy donors. The protocol was immunoSEQ multiplex PCR, while the TCRdb copy is restricted to in-frame clones and leaves out a portion. The sample carries about 280,000 clones, 88% recorded once. Sequencing input: PBMCs. These receptors were collected from a woman between 18 and 29 years old in good health and CMV-seronegative.

V is TRBV2 and J is TRBJ1-5; 7 positions match TRBD1. Germline V gene lookup returns CDR1 SNHLY and CDR2 FYNNEI. The CDR3 covers 16 residues. V lost 3 bases to trimming and J lost 3 bases; unmatched junction nucleotides: 8. The CDR3 reads CASSDAGGQLNQPQHF. The CDR3 DNA reads TGTGCCAGCAGTGATGCAGGGGGGCAGCTCAATCAGCCCCAGCATTTT.

The rearrangement links TRBV28 to TRBJ2-2; a weak D match, TRBD1 (6 bases). V gave up 7 bases and J gave up 2 bases, with 17 bases separating them. Germline CDR1 MDHEN, CDR2 SYDVKM. The CDR3 spans 16 residues. The CDR3 protein is CASNLPPGTNTGELFF. For the CDR3, the DNA is TGTGCCAGCAATCTTCCCCCAGGGACAAACACCGGGGAGCTGTTTTTT.

The chain has TRBV5-1 and TRBJ2-7, with 9 bases identical to TRBD2. J gave up 2 bases and V 1 base, and 4 bases lay outside the gene matches. Germline lookup yields CDR1 SGHRS and CDR2 YFSETQ. This CDR3 has 15 residues. CDR3 protein: CASSLRAGGTYEQYF. The DNA for the CDR3 is TGCGCCAGCAGCTTGCGAGCGGGGGGAACCTACGAGCAGTACTTC.

The chain employs TRBV27 and TRBJ1-3; D ambiguous. Germline values: CDR1 MNHEY, CDR2 SMNVEV (reference sequence). Trimming took 1 base from V and 4 from J, leaving 11 bases between them. The CDR3 loop spans 15 amino acids. Here the CDR3 reads CASSLLGGPGNTIYF. In nucleotides, the CDR3 is TGTGCCAGCAGTTTATTAGGAGGGCCCGGAAACACCATATATTTT.

The chain uses TRBV5-4 and TRBJ2-7; 13 bases agree with TRBD2. This CDR3 region has 16 residues. Germline V lookup: CDR1 SGHNT, CDR2 YYREEE (reference sequence). J gave up 7 bases and V 3 bases, and 10 bases lay outside the gene matches. CDR3 protein: CASSSLLAGGLEEQYF. The DNA for the CDR3 is TGTGCCAGCAGCTCGTTACTAGCGGGAGGGTTGGAAGAGCAGTACTTC.

This clone was recorded a few times. V and J are TRBV28 and TRBJ1-4; 8 bases match TRBD1. Unmatched junction bases numbered 2, after V lost 2 bases and J lost 3 bases. CDR1 is MDHEN, CDR2 SYDVKM, per germline. The CDR3 runs to 15 residues. This chain's CDR3 is CASSLGTGPNEKLFF. CDR3 bases: TGTGCCAGCAGTTTAGGGACAGGACCTAATGAAAAACTGTTTTTT.

The J gene is TRBJ2-1, the V gene TRBV6-5, with TRBD2 matching 8 bases. Germline V gene sequence: CDR1 MNHEY, CDR2 SVGAGI. There are 13 residues in the CDR3. Unmatched junction bases numbered 2, after V lost 10 bases and J lost 0 bases. The CDR3 coding sequence is TGTGCCACCAGCGGGAGCTCCTACAATGAGCAGTTCTTC. Translated: CATSGSSYNEQFF.

This chain uses TRBV2 with TRBJ2-5; 8 bases match TRBD2. The CDR3 is 16 amino acids. Per germline, CDR1 SNHLY and CDR2 FYNNEI. V trimming: 6 bases; J trimming: 4 bases; junction bases outside the gene matches: 13. The CDR3 bases are TGTGCCAGCAGGCCCCTACCGAGCGGGAGTATAGAGACCCAGTACTTC. It translates to CASRPLPSGSIETQYF.

This chain uses TRBV4-2 with TRBJ1-5; the D gene is possibly TRBD1 (6 bases). Germline CDR1 LGHNA, CDR2 YNFKEQ. Between the trimmed V and J ends, which lost 2 bases and 4 bases, there was a span of 15 bases. The CDR3 length is 16 residues. This CDR3 is CASSQTDSQGNQPQHF. The DNA for the CDR3 is TGTGCCAGCAGCCAAACAGATTCACAGGGAAATCAGCCCCAGCATTTT.

This sequence joins TRBV28 and TRBJ2-1; 13 bases line up with TRBD2. In germline, CDR1 is MDHEN, CDR2 SYDVKM. The ends lost 6 bases at V and 15 bases at J; junction bases unmatched: 11. CDR3 size: 14 residues. The CDR3 loop is CASRVGLAGVPPFF. The CDR3, as DNA: TGTGCCAGCAGAGTCGGACTAGCGGGAGTCCCGCCGTTCTTC. Variable domain in full (rest from reference TRBV28 and TRBJ2-1): DVKVTQSSRYLVKRTGEKVFLECVQDMDHENMFWYRQDPGLGLRLIYFSYDVKMKEKGDIPEGYSVSREKKERFSLILESASTNQTSMYLCASRVGLAGVPPFFGPGTRLTVL.

The chain recombines TRBV7-3 with TRBJ2-5; perhaps TRBD2 as D (6 bases). Germline V CDR1 and CDR2: SGHTA, FQGTGA. With 2 bases removed from V and 2 bases from J, the gap between germline ends came to 12 bases. This CDR3 contains 15 residues. The CDR3 protein is CASSLGGGRQETQYF. CDR3 bases: TGTGCCAGCAGCTTAGGGGGAGGCCGACAAGAGACCCAGTACTTC.

The chain carries TRBV19 and TRBJ1-6; 7 positions agree with TRBD1. CDR3 length equals 18 residues. CDR1 and CDR2 from the germline V gene are LNHDA and SQIVND (reference sequence). V lost 4 bases to trimming and J lost 13 bases; unmatched junction nucleotides: 22. The CDR3 spells CASSTAPGGSGAVLPLHF. CDR3 DNA: TGTGCCAGTAGTACGGCCCCAGGGGGGTCAGGGGCCGTCCTCCCCCTCCACTTT. The full variable domain, in which reference TRBV19 and TRBJ1-6 provide the parts outside the CDR3, is DGGITQSPKYLFRKEGQNVTLSCEQNLNHDAMYWYRQDPGQGLRLIYYSQIVNDFQKGDIAEGYSVSREKKESFPLTVTSAQKNPTAFYLCASSTAPGGSGAVLPLHFGNGTRLTVT.

This chain connects TRBV27 to TRBJ2-7; 7 bases line up with TRBD1. V shed 5 bases and J 3 bases; nucleotides not matched to a gene: 4. The CDR3 runs to 13 residues. Germline V lookup: CDR1 MNHEY, CDR2 SMNVEV (reference sequence). The CDR3 loop reads CASSLGTVYEQYF. CDR3 nucleotide sequence: TGTGCCAGCAGTCTGGGGACAGTCTACGAGCAGTACTTC.

V gene TRBV7-2 combines with J gene TRBJ1-2; D unresolved. The V and J ends lost 1 base and 8 bases respectively, with 11 bases between them. The CDR3 totals 13 residues. The germline V gene encodes CDR1 SGHTA and CDR2 FQGNSA. The CDR3 DNA reads as TGTGCCAGCAGCTTAGGCCGCAGGAGGGGCTACACCTTC. Translated, it gives CASSLGRRRGYTF. The whole variable domain, remainder taken from reference TRBV7-2 and TRBJ1-2, is GAGVSQSPSNKVTEKGKDVELRCDPISGHTALYWYRQSLGQGLEFLIYFQGNSAPDKSGLPSDRFSAERTGGSVSTLTIQRTQQEDSAVYLCASSLGRRRGYTFGSGTRLTVV.

The V and J genes are TRBV6-1 and TRBJ1-5; possible D gene TRBD1, 5 bases. The CDR3 has 15 residues. V lost 5 bases and J lost 0, with 11 bases in between. CDR1 and CDR2 from the germline V gene are MNHNS and SASEGT. CDR3 loop: CASSLWTLSNQPQHF. The CDR3 DNA sequence: TGTGCCAGCAGTCTATGGACACTTAGCAATCAGCCCCAGCATTTT.

V usage is TRBV27 and J usage is TRBJ2-7; D is unclear. The CDR3 spans 14 residues. Trimming removed 2 bases from V and 3 bases from J, with 11 bases in between. Germline lookup yields CDR1 MNHEY and CDR2 SMNVEV (reference sequence). CDR3 in DNA: TGTGCCAGCAGTTTAAAACTCCAAAACTACGAGCAGTACTTC. This encodes CASSLKLQNYEQYF.